This entry concerns a single T cell receptor (beta chain). No antigen is known for it. Germline V gene lookup returns CDR1 GTSNPN and CDR2 SVGIG (reference sequence). CDR3 length: 12 residues. V lost 6 bases, J lost 2 bases, and 10 bases lay in between. The data stem from a study of cytomegalovirus exposure and HLA in healthy donors. Whole-study findings and limits: Most CMV-associated TCR beta chains appeared HLA-restricted in a later analysis.

60 Vbeta and 13 Jbeta primers were used in PCR. Repertoires were generated with immunoSEQ multiplex PCR, while TCRdb's copy carries only in-frame clones and drops some. The sample contains over 150,000 clones, roughly 80% of which appear only once. The receptor comes from a girl under 10 years old in good health and CMV-seropositive. V and J are TRBV30 and TRBJ2-5, with D tentatively TRBD1 (6 bases). Sample: PBMCs. The CDR3 bases are TGTGCCTGTTGGGACATACAAGAGACCCAGTACTTC. This translates into CACWDIQETQYF.